A single T cell receptor beta chain is shown here with its context. The antigen remains undetermined. The entry originates in a study of beta chain features in type 1 diabetes. Study background: Sorted cells, roughly 98,000,000 in number, were examined across all samples. Notes on the study in general: PCR might favor shorter templates, but any such skew would affect patients and controls equally. All four CD4+ subsets of Type 1 diabetes patients contained TCRB CDR3s that were moderately but significantly shorter.

This CDR3 is 15 amino acids long. Trimming removed 1 base from V and 5 bases from J, with 15 bases in between. CDR1 and CDR2 from the germline V gene are SGHDT and YYEEEE. Expressed TCRB transcripts were sequenced because the entire RNA isolate underwent reverse transcription. Profiled with immunoSEQ multiplex PCR; TCRdb holds only in-frame clones, not every one. The sample has around 710,000 clones, 9.5% to 15% seen once. CD4+ naive, central memory, regulatory and stem cell-like memory cells were sorted via CD45RO/CCR7/CD25/CD127/CD95/CD27. Without exception, sorted populations had purity beyond 98%.

The chain recombines TRBV5-6 with TRBJ2-5; D possibly corresponds to TRBD2 (6 bases). The specimen was naive CD4+ T cells from blood. The sequence was collected from a man aged 25-45 years with type 1 diabetes. The CDR3 region has the DNA TGTGCCAGCAGCTTGAGGGCGGGGTCGACGGAGACCCAGTACTTC. This gives the protein CASSLRAGSTETQYF.